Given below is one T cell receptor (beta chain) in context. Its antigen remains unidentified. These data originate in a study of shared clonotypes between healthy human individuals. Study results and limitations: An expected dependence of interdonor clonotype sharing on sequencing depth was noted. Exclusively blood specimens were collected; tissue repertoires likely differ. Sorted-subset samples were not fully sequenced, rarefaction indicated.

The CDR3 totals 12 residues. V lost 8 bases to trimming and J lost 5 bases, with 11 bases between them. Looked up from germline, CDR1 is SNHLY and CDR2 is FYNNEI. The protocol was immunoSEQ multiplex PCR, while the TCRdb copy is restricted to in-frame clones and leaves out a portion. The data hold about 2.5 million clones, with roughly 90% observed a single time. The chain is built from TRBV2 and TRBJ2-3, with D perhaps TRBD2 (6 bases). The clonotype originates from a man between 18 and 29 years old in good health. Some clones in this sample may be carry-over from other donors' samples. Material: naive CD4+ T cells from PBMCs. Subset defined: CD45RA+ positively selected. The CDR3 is CASLLARDTQYF. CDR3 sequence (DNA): TGTGCCAGCCTCCTAGCGAGAGATACGCAGTATTTT.